Each of the 8 T cell receptor beta chains below was sequenced from the same sample in a study of T-cell memory formation after mild COVID-19. TCRdb re-called the 5' RACE reads with MiXCR, one entry per CDR3 protein. The table shows tens of thousands of distinct CDR3 sequences, with approximately 12% occurring only once. Sequences were obtained from PBMCs or a T cell subset sorted from them (not recorded which). Receptor source: a man aged 18 to 30 who had mild COVID-19 (a few samples of this study predate the infection). Cell type and time point are not known.

This chain uses TRBV27 with TRBJ1-2, with unresolved D. CDR1 is MNHEY and CDR2 is SMNVEV in the germline V gene (reference sequence). The CDR3 runs 14 residues. Between the trimmed V and J ends, which lost 6 bases and 1 base, there was a span of 12 bases. The CDR3 sequence is CASSHSTVNYGYTF. The CDR3 coding sequence is TGTGCCAGCAGCCACTCGACGGTTAACTATGGCTACACCTTC.

This chain joins TRBV7-2 and TRBJ1-3; D remains ambiguous. V was pared by 2 bases and J by 8 bases, with 16 bases between. This CDR3 contains 15 residues. From germline, CDR1 is SGHTA and CDR2 FQGNSA. The CDR3 DNA follows: TGTGCCAGCAGCTTATTCCTTGGGGTGGTGGACACCATATATTTT. Translation gives CASSLFLGVVDTIYF.

This clonotype was counted between two and nine times. This chain connects TRBV20-1 to TRBJ1-3; D call uncertain. CDR1 and CDR2 from the germline V gene are DFQATT and SNEGSKA (reference sequence). Trimming removed 3 bases at V and 2 bases at J, with 14 bases between. The CDR3 spans 15 residues. The CDR3 region has the DNA TGCAGTGCTAGTCCCTCGGCAGCTGCTGGAAACACCATATATTTT. It specifies CSASPSAAAGNTIYF.

This clonotype has just a few counts. The J gene is TRBJ2-3, the V gene TRBV12-3 or TRBV12-4, with D tentatively TRBD2 (5 bases). The CDR3 runs to 14 residues. V was trimmed by 5 bases and J by 2 bases, leaving 11 bases between them. CDR3 amino acids: CASSQDYNTDTQYF. The CDR3 bases are TGTGCCAGCAGTCAAGACTATAACACAGATACGCAGTATTTT.

This clonotype was seen many times. The chain couples TRBV7-9 to TRBJ2-3; D could derive from TRBD1 or TRBD2 (5 bases each). From germline, CDR1 is SEHNR and CDR2 FQNEAQ (reference sequence). The V end lost 5 bases, the J end lost 6 bases, and 21 bases lay between the germline ends. The CDR3 has 16 amino acids. Here the CDR3 reads CASSPPPGRPRDTQYF. As DNA, the CDR3 is TGTGCCAGCAGCCCCCCCCCGGGACGCCCAAGGGATACGCAGTATTTT.

This clonotype was counted a few times. The chain employs TRBV11-2 and TRBJ2-7, with D possibly TRBD2 on 6 matching bases. This CDR3 contains 15 residues. CDR1 and CDR2 from the germline V gene are SGHAT and FQNNGV. Trimming pared 2 bases from V and 2 bases from J, leaving 13 bases between. Here the CDR3 DNA reads TGTGCCAGCAGCTTATCGCGGGGATCGACCTACGAGCAGTACGTC. Protein sequence: CASSLSRGSTYEQYV.

The chain combines TRBV29-1 with TRBJ1-1; D might be TRBD1 (5 bases). CDR1 is SQVTM, CDR2 ANQGSEA, per germline. CDR3 length: 13 amino acids. Trimming took 4 bases from V and 4 from J, leaving 13 bases between them. The CDR3 DNA sequence: TGCAGCGTTGGGGTTAGGGGTGGCACTGAAGCTTTCTTT. Its protein is CSVGVRGGTEAFF.

The chain employs TRBV11-2 and TRBJ1-1; D may be TRBD1 (5 bases). Trimming took 1 base from V and 5 from J, leaving 11 bases between them. The germline CDR1 and CDR2 sequences are SGHAT and FQNNGV. This CDR3 has 14 amino acids. CDR3 loop: CASSLAPTATEAFF. CDR3 sequence (DNA): TGTGCCAGCAGCTTAGCCCCGACAGCTACTGAAGCTTTCTTT.